One sample yielded the 15 T cell receptor beta chains listed below, sequenced in a study of cytomegalovirus exposure and HLA in healthy donors. Both 60 Vbeta primers and 13 Jbeta primers went into the PCR. Assay used: immunoSEQ multiplex PCR; TCRdb lists only in-frame clones, some missing. The data contain 150,000 to 200,000 clones, around nine tenths of them singletons. The sequenced sample was PBMCs. Receptors originate from a woman aged 18 to 35 in good health and CMV-seronegative.

The sample holds a few counts of this clone. CDR3 nucleotide sequence: TGTGCCAGCAGTGCCCCTACAGGGTCCACTGAAGCTTTCTTT. This gives the protein CASSAPTGSTEAFF. The chain employs TRBV6-1 and TRBJ1-1, with D possibly TRBD1 on 6 matching bases. Trimming shortened V by 4 bases and J by 4 bases, and 13 bases separated the two germline ends. The CDR3 runs 14 residues. Germline values: CDR1 MNHNS, CDR2 SASEGT.

The chain links TRBV28 to TRBJ1-2; D remains ambiguous. The germline CDR1 and CDR2 sequences are MDHEN and SYDVKM. The CDR3 contains 11 residues. Deletions cut 6 bases from V and 2 bases from J, with 4 bases between. Here the CDR3 reads CASRRNYGYTF. The CDR3 coding sequence is TGTGCCAGCAGGCGGAACTATGGCTACACCTTC.

This clone was recorded once. The chain employs TRBV2 and TRBJ2-7; perhaps TRBD1 as D (6 bases). Germline-derived CDR1 and CDR2 are SNHLY and FYNNEI. The CDR3 is 16 residues long. V dropped 2 bases and J dropped 6 bases, with 20 bases sitting between them. CDR3 protein: CASSERRTVPLGEQYF. CDR3 DNA sequence: TGTGCCAGCAGTGAAAGAAGGACAGTCCCTTTGGGCGAGCAGTACTTC.

The chain recombines TRBV18 with TRBJ2-2, with unresolved D. The V end was cut by 1 base, the J end by 7 bases, with 7 bases between. The CDR3 loop spans 13 amino acids. Germline V gene sequence: CDR1 KGHSH, CDR2 LQKENI. The CDR3 nucleotides read TGTGCCAGCTCACCACGGTGGCTCGGGGAGCTGTTTTTT. It encodes CASSPRWLGELFF.

The rearrangement joins TRBV9 to TRBJ2-3; 7 nucleotides agree with TRBD2. This CDR3 is built from 16 residues. Germline assignment: CDR1 SGDLS and CDR2 YYNGEE. After removal of 4 bases from V and 2 bases from J, the junction contained 10 bases not matched to a gene. CDR3 DNA sequence: TGTGCCAGCAGCCCCCAGGTGGGGACTACCACAGATACGCAGTATTTT. Translated: CASSPQVGTTTDTQYF.

The chain uses TRBV19 and TRBJ2-3, with 7 nucleotides matching TRBD1. The CDR3 spans 16 residues. The ends lost 7 bases at V and 3 bases at J; junction bases unmatched: 13. Germline values: CDR1 LNHDA, CDR2 SQIVND (reference sequence). CDR3 bases: TGTGCCAGTAAGGTCGGGGACAGCTTTCCGACAGATACGCAGTATTTT. It encodes CASKVGDSFPTDTQYF. The full variable domain, with the rest looked up from reference TRBV19 and TRBJ2-3, is DGGITQSPKYLFRKEGQNVTLSCEQNLNHDAMYWYRQDPGQGLRLIYYSQIVNDFQKGDIAEGYSVSREKKESFPLTVTSAQKNPTAFYLCASKVGDSFPTDTQYFGPGTRLTVL.

As concerns this clone: This sequence may be a read error, since a much larger clone differs from it by one base. The V call is TRBV25-1, the J call TRBJ2-3; perhaps TRBD2 as D (6 bases). TRBJ2-1 matches the DNA end more closely, so the J call is doubtful. This CDR3 region has 18 residues. The germline gives CDR1 MGHDK, CDR2 SYGVNS. The CDR3 loop is CASSEGSGVALAGNEQFF. The CDR3 DNA reads TGTGCCAGCAGCGAGGGTTCGGGGGTGGCACTAGCCGGCAATGAGCAGTTCTTC.

This rearrangement joins TRBV7-2 to TRBJ1-2, with 8 bases matching TRBD1. The CDR3 has 15 amino acids. CDR1 is SGHTA, CDR2 FQGNSA, per germline. Germline trimming cut 1 base from V and 2 bases from J; bases unmatched to any gene: 3. The CDR3 spells CASSLGDRGNYGYTF. CDR3 DNA: TGTGCCAGCAGCTTAGGAGACAGGGGAAACTATGGCTACACCTTC.

The rearrangement links TRBV6-4 to TRBJ2-4; 9 bases align to TRBD2. In germline, CDR1 is MRHNA, CDR2 SNTAGT. CDR3 length equals 15 residues. Trimming at V came to 2 bases and at J to 7 bases, leaving 6 bases not matched to a gene. The CDR3 loop reads CASSDTHSGSNIQYF. For the CDR3, the DNA is TGTGCCAGCAGTGACACCCATAGCGGGAGTAACATTCAGTACTTC.

The table lists this clone with a few counts. The gene calls are TRBV30 and TRBJ1-1; D is unclear. The V gene's germline CDR1 is GTSNPN and CDR2 SVGIG (reference sequence). With 1 base removed from V and 4 bases from J, the gap between germline ends came to 10 bases. The CDR3 runs 13 residues. The CDR3 here is CAWSGLQGTEAFF. The DNA of the CDR3 is TGTGCCTGGAGTGGACTCCAAGGCACTGAAGCTTTCTTT.

This clone was counted once. V usage is TRBV11-3 and J usage is TRBJ2-3; D not certain. CDR1 SGHNT and CDR2 YENEEA come from the germline V gene. Trimming removed 2 bases at V and 0 bases at J, with 12 bases between. The CDR3 runs to 16 residues. The CDR3 DNA reads as TGTGCCAGCAGCTTAAGAAGAGGTCGGAGCACAGATACGCAGTATTTT. Translated, it gives CASSLRRGRSTDTQYF. The full variable domain, with the rest looked up from reference TRBV11-3 and TRBJ2-3, is EAGVVQSPRYKIIEKKQPVAFWCNPISGHNTLYWYLQNLGQGPELLIRYENEEAVDDSQLPKDRFSAERLKGVDSTLKIQPAELGDSAVYLCASSLRRGRSTDTQYFGPGTRLTVL.

This chain connects TRBV5-4 to TRBJ2-7; D gene uncertain. V dropped 4 bases and J dropped 0 bases, with 14 bases sitting between them. The germline CDR1 and CDR2 sequences are SGHNT and YYREEE (reference sequence). This CDR3 is 15 amino acids long. CDR3 DNA sequence: TGTGCCAGCAGCCTCCAGGCCGGTTCCTCCTACGAGCAGTACTTC. It is translated as CASSLQAGSSYEQYF.

There are a few counts of this clone. V is TRBV10-3 and J is TRBJ1-1; 7 nucleotides align to TRBD1. Germline trimming cut 0 bases from V and 7 bases from J; bases unmatched to any gene: 8. This CDR3 contains 15 residues. Germline values: CDR1 ENHRY, CDR2 SYGVKD. CDR3 region: CAISESPRTGDEAFF. The CDR3 coding sequence is TGTGCCATCAGTGAGTCTCCAAGGACAGGCGATGAAGCTTTCTTT.

The chain is built from TRBV4-2 and TRBJ1-1, with a possible D match to TRBD1 (6 bases). CDR3 length: 16 residues. The germline V and J ends were trimmed by 0 bases and 6 bases, with 17 bases remaining between them. The germline V gene has CDR1 LGHNA and CDR2 YNFKEQ. For the CDR3, the DNA is TGTGCCAGCAGCCAAGACGCAGGGGAGCTAGGCGCTGAAGCTTTCTTT. This encodes CASSQDAGELGAEAFF.

The V call is TRBV5-1, the J call TRBJ2-1; TRBD2 aligns across 11 bases. Germline CDR1 is SGHRS and CDR2 is YFSETQ. The CDR3 loop spans 17 amino acids. V lost 1 base to trimming and J lost 6 bases; unmatched junction nucleotides: 9. CDR3 DNA sequence: TGCGCCAGCAGCTTGCGGGTAGCGGGGGGGCTAAGCAATGAGCAGTTCTTC. As protein: CASSLRVAGGLSNEQFF.